The 14 T cell receptor beta chains below all came from one sample that was sequenced in a study of metastatic and nonmetastatic thyroid tumors. TCRdb re-clonotyped the PCR reads through MiXCR. The sample includes about 28,000 clones, around 22% of them seen just once. There were no patients who had received any treatment before thyroid surgery. The sample taken for sequencing was blood. The source is a female donor with papillary thyroid cancer or a benign thyroid nodule (not recorded which). Some clones in this sample may be carry-over from other donors' samples.

This clone was counted at least ten times. This sequence joins TRBV19 and TRBJ2-2, with no clear D. The CDR3 consists of 14 residues. V was clipped by 2 bases and J by 4 bases, with 8 bases between them. The V gene's germline CDR1 is LNHDA and CDR2 SQIVND (reference sequence). CDR3 sequence (DNA): TGTGCCAGTAGTATACCAAGTGTCACCGGGGAGCTGTTTTTT. This codes for CASSIPSVTGELFF.

This clone came up many times. The chain combines TRBV24-1 with TRBJ2-3; 7 bases are shared with TRBD2. The CDR3 is 17 amino acids. The junction had 9 bases not matched to a gene; V was cut back by 4 bases and J by 0 bases. The germline V gene encodes CDR1 KGHDR and CDR2 SFDVKD. The CDR3 nucleotides read TGTGCCACCAGTGAGAAGATAGCGGGCGCTAGCACAGATACGCAGTATTTT. Protein: CATSEKIAGASTDTQYF.

This clone came up many times. The chain is built from TRBV30 and TRBJ1-5, with a weak D call TRBD1 (5 bases). CDR3 length equals 13 residues. V shed 3 bases and J shed 3 bases, with 9 bases lying between them. CDR1 is GTSNPN, CDR2 SVGIG, per germline (reference sequence). DNA for the CDR3: TGTGCCTGGAGCCAGGGTAACAATCAGCCCCAGCATTTT. Protein product: CAWSQGNNQPQHF.

This chain joins TRBV19 and TRBJ2-3; TRBD2 agrees at 7 bases. This CDR3 contains 15 residues. The germline gives CDR1 LNHDA, CDR2 SQIVND (reference sequence). Germline trimming cut 7 bases from V and 0 bases from J; bases unmatched to any gene: 7. The CDR3 region is CASIGRTQSTDTQYF. The CDR3 bases are TGTGCCAGTATCGGGAGGACTCAAAGCACAGATACGCAGTATTTT.

This clone was seen ten or more times. This chain uses TRBV6-4 with TRBJ2-6, with TRBD1 as a possible D gene (5 bases). V dropped 0 bases and J dropped 2 bases, with 5 bases sitting between them. The germline V gene has CDR1 MRHNA and CDR2 SNTAGT. The CDR3 totals 15 residues. The CDR3 DNA follows: TGTGCCAGCAGTGACTCAGGGGCTGGGGCCAACGTCCTGACTTTC. Encoded protein: CASSDSGAGANVLTF.

The chain joins TRBV20-1 to TRBJ1-1; D ambiguous. V shed 4 bases and J shed 11 bases, with 26 bases lying between them. This CDR3 region has 15 residues. Germline loops: CDR1 DFQATT, CDR2 SNEGSKA (reference sequence). As DNA, the CDR3 is TGCAGTGCTACCAATGGGTCGGGGTTTTCTTCGGTTGCTTTCTTT. This sequence encodes CSATNGSGFSSVAFF.

V gene TRBV6-2 or TRBV6-3 combines with J gene TRBJ2-6, with D unclear. Germline CDR1 and CDR2: MNHEY and SVGEGT. Trimming removed 5 bases from V and 8 bases from J, with 25 bases in between. The CDR3 is made up of 18 amino acids. CDR3 region: CASSPGRVLHSVSNVLTF. In nucleotides, the CDR3 is TGTGCCAGCAGTCCTGGACGGGTCCTACACTCTGTGTCCAACGTCCTGACTTTC.

This clone has only a few counts. The junction shows a germline mismatch at one end, possibly a read error. The genes are TRBV6-1 and TRBJ2-1, with D unclear. The germline V gene has CDR1 MNHNS and CDR2 SASEGT. The CDR3 consists of 15 residues. CDR3 DNA: TGTGCCAGCAGTGAAGAGACAAACACCTACAATGAGCAGTTTTTC. Its translation: CASSEETNTYNEQFF.

This clone was observed at least ten times. The gene calls are TRBV5-6 and TRBJ2-1; D is undetermined. The V and J ends lost 5 bases and 5 bases respectively, with 8 bases between them. This CDR3 region has 12 residues. The germline CDR1 and CDR2 sequences are SGHDT and YYEEEE. The CDR3 loop is CASSQTDNEQFF. The CDR3 DNA sequence: TGTGCCAGCAGTCAGACGGACAATGAGCAGTTCTTC.

The chain joins TRBV13 to TRBJ1-1; D is unclear. Germline V gene data show CDR1 as PRHDT and CDR2 as FYEKMQ (reference sequence). The CDR3 contains 13 residues. The V end was cut by 5 bases, the J end by 3 bases, with 10 bases between. The chain's CDR3 is CASSRGRDTEAFF. The DNA for the CDR3 is TGTGCCAGCAGCCGTGGACGGGACACTGAAGCTTTCTTT. The full variable domain, completed using reference TRBV13 and TRBJ1-1, is AAGVIQSPRHLIKEKRETATLKCYPIPRHDTVYWYQQGPGQDPQFLISFYEKMQSDKGSIPDRFSAQQFSDYHSELNMSSLELGDSALYFCASSRGRDTEAFFGQGTRLTVV.

This clone was picked up many times. The CDR3 coding sequence is TGTGCCAGCAGTCGGGATGGAAGGGGAAAACTGTTTTTT. The encoded protein is CASSRDGRGKLFF. V gene TRBV25-1 combines with J gene TRBJ1-4; D perhaps matches TRBD1 (5 bases). V lost 5 bases and J lost 10, with 14 bases in between. Germline loops: CDR1 MGHDK, CDR2 SYGVNS. The CDR3 extends over 13 amino acids.

This clone was found many times. The V gene is TRBV7-8, the J gene TRBJ1-5, with 7 bases lining up with TRBD1. CDR3 length: 16 amino acids. CDR1 and CDR2 from the germline V gene are SGHVS and FQNEAQ. J gave up 0 bases and V 0 bases, and 2 bases lay outside the gene matches. The CDR3 DNA reads as TGTGCCAGCAGCTTAGCAAGGGGGCATAGCAATCAGCCCCAGCATTTT. Residues: CASSLARGHSNQPQHF. Variable domain in full (rest from reference TRBV7-8 and TRBJ1-5): GAGVSQSPRYKVAKRGQDVALRCDPISGHVSLFWYQQALGQGPEFLTYFQNEAQLDKSGLPSDRFFAERPEGSVSTLKIQRTQQEDSAVYLCASSLARGHSNQPQHFGDGTRLSIL.

The table lists this clone with many counts. V is TRBV5-1 and J is TRBJ2-5; tentative D call: TRBD1 (6 bases). The V gene lost 0 bases and the J gene lost 2 bases, with 14 bases spanning the gap. Germline V lookup: CDR1 SGHRS, CDR2 YFSETQ. The CDR3 loop spans 16 amino acids. In nucleotides, the CDR3 is TGCGCCAGCAGCTTGGGAGGGGGAACGGGTCAAGAGACCCAGTACTTC. Translating it yields CASSLGGGTGQETQYF.

This clone was observed a handful of times. This rearrangement joins TRBV27 to TRBJ2-3; D assignment may be TRBD1 or TRBD2 (5 bases each). Looked up from germline, CDR1 is MNHEY and CDR2 is SMNVEV (reference sequence). With 7 bases removed from V and 1 base from J, the gap between germline ends came to 15 bases. The CDR3 has 15 amino acids. The CDR3, as DNA: TGTGCCAGCAAACCTGCCGGGGCTTGCACAGATACGCAGTATTTT. Translating gives CASKPAGACTDTQYF.